Sequencing of this TCR beta chain was carried out in a study of spatial heterogeneity in lung cancer. Time point noted: sample taken at primary tumor resection. Unsorted whole RNA from tumor, nontumor lung or frozen PBMC underwent sequencing. The library protocol tagged each TCR cDNA with a unique molecular identifier. TCRdb itself ran the 5' RACE reads through MiXCR, one entry per CDR3 protein. This sample has about 48,000 distinct CDR3 sequences, with roughly 5% found just once. J was trimmed by 3 bases and V by 4 bases; bases with no gene match: 4. The CDR3 length is 13 residues. Germline CDR1 and CDR2: GTSNPN and SVGIG (reference sequence).

Specimen: PBMCs, collected at surgery. The chain links TRBV30 to TRBJ1-1, with 8 bases matching TRBD1. This clonotype originated in a male donor with early-stage non-small cell lung cancer. CDR3 sequence reads: CAWMPDRDTEAFF. CDR3 sequence (DNA): TGTGCCTGGATGCCGGACAGGGACACTGAAGCTTTCTTT.